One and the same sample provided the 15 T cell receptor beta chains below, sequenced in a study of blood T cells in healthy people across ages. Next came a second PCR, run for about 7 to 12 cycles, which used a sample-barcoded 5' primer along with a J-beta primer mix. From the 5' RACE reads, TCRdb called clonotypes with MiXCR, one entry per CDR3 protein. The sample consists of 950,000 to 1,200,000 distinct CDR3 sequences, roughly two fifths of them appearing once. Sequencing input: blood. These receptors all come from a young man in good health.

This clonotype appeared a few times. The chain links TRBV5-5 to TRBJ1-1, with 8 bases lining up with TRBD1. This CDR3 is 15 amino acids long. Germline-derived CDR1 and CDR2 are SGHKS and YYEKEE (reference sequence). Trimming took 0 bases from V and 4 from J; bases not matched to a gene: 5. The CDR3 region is CASSLVDRGGTEAFF. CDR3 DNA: TGTGCCAGCAGCTTGGTTGACAGGGGCGGCACTGAAGCTTTCTTT.

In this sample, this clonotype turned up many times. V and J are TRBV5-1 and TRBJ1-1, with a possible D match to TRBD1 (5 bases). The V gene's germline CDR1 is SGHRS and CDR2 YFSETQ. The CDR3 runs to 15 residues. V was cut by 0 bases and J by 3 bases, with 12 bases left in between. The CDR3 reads CASSLEAGLDTEAFF. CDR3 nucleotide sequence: TGCGCCAGCAGCTTGGAGGCAGGGTTAGACACTGAAGCTTTCTTT.

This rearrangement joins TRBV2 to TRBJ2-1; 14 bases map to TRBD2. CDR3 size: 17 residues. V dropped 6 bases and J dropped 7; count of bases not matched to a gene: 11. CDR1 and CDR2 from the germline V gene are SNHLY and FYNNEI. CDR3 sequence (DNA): TGTGCCAGCAGGGAATCTGGACTAGCGGGGGGAGATAATGAGCAGTTCTTC. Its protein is CASRESGLAGGDNEQFF.

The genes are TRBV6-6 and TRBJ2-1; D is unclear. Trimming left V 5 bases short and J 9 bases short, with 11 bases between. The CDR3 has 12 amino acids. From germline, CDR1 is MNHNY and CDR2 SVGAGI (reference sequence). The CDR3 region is CASSKMAAEQFF. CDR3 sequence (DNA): TGTGCCAGCAGTAAGATGGCGGCTGAGCAGTTCTTC.

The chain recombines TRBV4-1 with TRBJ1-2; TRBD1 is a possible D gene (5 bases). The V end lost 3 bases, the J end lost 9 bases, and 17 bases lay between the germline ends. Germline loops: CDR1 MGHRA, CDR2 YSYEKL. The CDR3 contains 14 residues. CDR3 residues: CASSQGRLGESYTF. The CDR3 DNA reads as TGCGCCAGCAGCCAGGGTCGATTAGGGGAAAGCTACACCTTC.

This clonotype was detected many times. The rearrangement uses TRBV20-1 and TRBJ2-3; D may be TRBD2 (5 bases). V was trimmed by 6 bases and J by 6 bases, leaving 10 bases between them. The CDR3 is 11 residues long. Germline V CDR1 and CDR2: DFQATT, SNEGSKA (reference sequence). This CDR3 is CSATDYDTQYF. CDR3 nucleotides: TGCAGTGCAACAGACTATGATACGCAGTATTTT.

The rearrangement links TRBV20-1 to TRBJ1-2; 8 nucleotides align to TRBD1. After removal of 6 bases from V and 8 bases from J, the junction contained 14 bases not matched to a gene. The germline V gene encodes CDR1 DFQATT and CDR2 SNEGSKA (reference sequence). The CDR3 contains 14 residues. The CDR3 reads CSAAMGQAAWGYTF. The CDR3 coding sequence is TGCAGTGCGGCGATGGGACAGGCGGCGTGGGGCTACACCTTC.

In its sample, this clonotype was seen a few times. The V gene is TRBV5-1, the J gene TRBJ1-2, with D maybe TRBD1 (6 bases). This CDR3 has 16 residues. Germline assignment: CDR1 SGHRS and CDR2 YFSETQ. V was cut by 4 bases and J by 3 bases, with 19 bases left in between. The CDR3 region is CASSHPSQGSDYGYTF. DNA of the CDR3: TGCGCCAGCAGCCACCCCTCACAGGGTTCGGACTATGGCTACACCTTC. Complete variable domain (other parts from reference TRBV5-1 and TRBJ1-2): KAGVTQTPRYLIKTRGQQVTLSCSPISGHRSVSWYQQTPGQGLQFLFEYFSETQRNKGNFPGRFSGRQFSNSRSEMNVSTLELGDSALYLCASSHPSQGSDYGYTFGSGTRLTVV.

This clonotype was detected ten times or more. CDR3 residues: CASSPGQGVYGYTF. CDR3 sequence (DNA): TGTGCCAGCAGCCCGGGACAGGGCGTCTATGGCTACACCTTC. V usage is TRBV9 and J usage is TRBJ1-2; TRBD1 agrees at 9 bases. The CDR3 consists of 14 residues. CDR1 and CDR2 from the germline V gene are SGDLS and YYNGEE. J gave up 4 bases and V 4 bases, and 5 bases lay outside the gene matches.

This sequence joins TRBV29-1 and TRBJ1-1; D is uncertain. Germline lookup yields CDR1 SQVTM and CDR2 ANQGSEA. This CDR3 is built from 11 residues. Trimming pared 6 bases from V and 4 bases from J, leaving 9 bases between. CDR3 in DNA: TGCAGCGTCGTCGGAGCCACTGAAGCTTTCTTT. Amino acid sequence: CSVVGATEAFF. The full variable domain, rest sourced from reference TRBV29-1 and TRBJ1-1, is SAVISQKPSRDICQRGTSLTIQCQVDSQVTMMFWYRQQPGQSLTLIATANQGSEATYESGFVIDKFPISRPNLTFSTLTVSNMSPEDSSIYLCSVVGATEAFFGQGTRLTVV.

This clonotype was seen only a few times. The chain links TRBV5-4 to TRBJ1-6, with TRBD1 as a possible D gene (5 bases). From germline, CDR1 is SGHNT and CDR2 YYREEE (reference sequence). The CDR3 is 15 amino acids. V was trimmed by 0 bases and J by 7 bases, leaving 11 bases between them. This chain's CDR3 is CASSLGQGLNSPLHF. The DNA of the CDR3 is TGTGCCAGCAGCTTGGGGCAGGGTCTAAATTCACCCCTCCACTTT.

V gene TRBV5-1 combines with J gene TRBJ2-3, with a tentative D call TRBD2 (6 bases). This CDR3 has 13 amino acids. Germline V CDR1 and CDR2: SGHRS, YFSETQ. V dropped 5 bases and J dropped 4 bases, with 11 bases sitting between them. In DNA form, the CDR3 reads TGCGCCAGCAGGCCGGGGACTTCAGATACGCAGTATTTT. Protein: CASRPGTSDTQYF. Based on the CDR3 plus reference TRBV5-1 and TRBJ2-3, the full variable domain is KAGVTQTPRYLIKTRGQQVTLSCSPISGHRSVSWYQQTPGQGLQFLFEYFSETQRNKGNFPGRFSGRQFSNSRSEMNVSTLELGDSALYLCASRPGTSDTQYFGPGTRLTVL.

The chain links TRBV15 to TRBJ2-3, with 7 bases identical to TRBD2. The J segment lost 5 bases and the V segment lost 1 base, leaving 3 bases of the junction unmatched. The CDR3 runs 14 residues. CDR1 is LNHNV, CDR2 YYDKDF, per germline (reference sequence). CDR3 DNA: TGTGCCACCAGCAGAGGACTAGCTAAAGATACGCAGTATTTT. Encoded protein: CATSRGLAKDTQYF.

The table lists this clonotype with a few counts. The CDR3 loop reads CASSPPNRGTDTQYF. The CDR3, as DNA: TGTGCCAGCTCACCACCAAATCGGGGCACAGATACGCAGTATTTT. This chain connects TRBV18 to TRBJ2-3, with unresolved D. The CDR3 is 15 residues long. Per the germline V gene, CDR1 is KGHSH and CDR2 is LQKENI. V shed 0 bases and J shed 1 base, with 8 bases lying between them.

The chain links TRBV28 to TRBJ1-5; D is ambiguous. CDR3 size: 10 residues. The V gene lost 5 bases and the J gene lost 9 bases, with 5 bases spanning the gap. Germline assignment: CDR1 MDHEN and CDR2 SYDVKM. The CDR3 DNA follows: TGTGCCAGCAGTCTCCGGCCCCAGCATTTT. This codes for CASSLRPQHF.